The 31 T cell receptor beta chains below all came from one sample that was sequenced in a study of blood T cell repertoires in COVID-19. Generated by immunoSEQ multiplex PCR, the TCRdb table keeps only in-frame clones and is missing some. The table records about 260,000 clones, 91% of them present only once. Sequences were obtained from peripheral blood. Source of these receptors: a person in their late teens or twenties with COVID-19, enrolled during active disease.

The chain is built from TRBV5-1 and TRBJ2-7, with a weak D call TRBD1 (5 bases). The CDR3 is made up of 13 amino acids. Germline loops: CDR1 SGHRS, CDR2 YFSETQ. Trimming shortened V by 0 bases and J by 4 bases, and 8 bases separated the two germline ends. DNA of the CDR3: TGCGCCAGCAGCTTGGAACAGGTTTACGAGCAGTACTTC. It is translated as CASSLEQVYEQYF.

This clone was detected once. The gene calls are TRBV11-2 and TRBJ1-1; 7 bases are shared with TRBD1. Germline CDR1 SGHAT, CDR2 FQNNGV. The CDR3 contains 14 residues. Germline trimming cut 5 bases from V and 1 base from J; bases unmatched to any gene: 4. The CDR3 nucleotides are TGTGCCAGCAGCGGGGGACAGCCGAACACTGAAGCTTTCTTT. Amino acids: CASSGGQPNTEAFF.

This chain links TRBV7-9 with TRBJ2-3; 8 nucleotides match TRBD1. Germline CDR1 and CDR2: SEHNR and FQNEAQ (reference sequence). V dropped 5 bases and J dropped 6; count of bases not matched to a gene: 1. The CDR3 consists of 12 residues. The CDR3 region is CASSRTGDTQYF. DNA of the CDR3: TGTGCCAGCAGCCGGACAGGGGATACGCAGTATTTT.

V gene TRBV27 combines with J gene TRBJ2-1, with no clear D. V gave up 3 bases and J gave up 3 bases, with 6 bases separating them. CDR3 size: 13 residues. Germline V gene data show CDR1 as MNHEY and CDR2 as SMNVEV (reference sequence). The CDR3 DNA is TGTGCCAGCAGTTTTGTATACTACAATGAGCAGTTCTTC. This gives the protein CASSFVYYNEQFF.

The J gene is TRBJ2-7, the V gene TRBV14, with D tentatively TRBD2 (6 bases). CDR1 and CDR2 from the germline V gene are SGHDN and FVKESK. The CDR3 loop spans 12 amino acids. Trimming shortened V by 1 base and J by 7 bases, and 8 bases separated the two germline ends. The CDR3 DNA reads TGTGCCAGCAGCCAAGCCGGGGGTGAGCAGTACTTC. Protein: CASSQAGGEQYF. Combining the CDR3 with reference TRBV14 and TRBJ2-7 gives the whole variable domain EAGVTQFPSHSVIEKGQTVTLRCDPISGHDNLYWYRRVMGKEIKFLLHFVKESKQDESGMPNNRFLAERTGGTYSTLKVQPAELEDSGVYFCASSQAGGEQYFGPGTRLTVT.

The chain couples TRBV9 to TRBJ1-2; the D gene is possibly TRBD1 (5 bases). This CDR3 contains 17 residues. Germline V CDR1 and CDR2: SGDLS, YYNGEE. V was cut by 3 bases and J by 0 bases, with 18 bases left in between. CDR3 nucleotides: TGTGCCAGCAGCGGAAGCACGGGGGGTGGCGCTAACTATGGCTACACCTTC. It encodes CASSGSTGGGANYGYTF.

The rearrangement links TRBV11-2 to TRBJ2-5, with 9 bases that match TRBD1. Germline V CDR1 and CDR2: SGHAT, FQNNGV. The CDR3 contains 16 residues. J lost 2 bases, V lost 1 base, and 5 bases had no gene match. CDR3 region: CASSLGDREGQETQYF. CDR3 nucleotides: TGTGCCAGCAGCTTAGGGGACAGGGAGGGACAAGAGACCCAGTACTTC.

The CDR3 DNA is TGTGCCAGGCAGGGACAGGATCAAGAGACCCAGTACTTC. Protein: CARQGQDQETQYF. The chain couples TRBV2 to TRBJ2-5; 8 bases fit TRBD1. This CDR3 has 13 amino acids. CDR1 is SNHLY and CDR2 is FYNNEI in the germline V gene. V trimming: 9 bases; J trimming: 2 bases; junction bases outside the gene matches: 5.

The rearrangement uses TRBV11-2 and TRBJ2-2, with D perhaps matching TRBD2 (6 bases). The CDR3 covers 15 residues. The germline V gene encodes CDR1 SGHAT and CDR2 FQNNGV. The V end was cut by 0 bases, the J end by 6 bases, with 11 bases between. The CDR3 DNA is TGTGCCAGCAGCTTAGACGGGGGTCGGGCCGGGGAGCTGTTTTTT. It translates to CASSLDGGRAGELFF.

The rearrangement uses TRBV6-5 and TRBJ2-1, with 11 bases that match TRBD1. CDR1 is MNHEY and CDR2 is SVGAGI in the germline V gene. Germline trimming cut 0 bases from V and 9 bases from J; bases unmatched to any gene: 1. This CDR3 is 14 amino acids long. The DNA of the CDR3 is TGTGCCAGCAGTTACTCGGACAGGGGGCGTGAGCAGTTCTTC. It specifies CASSYSDRGREQFF.

This chain connects TRBV6-2 or TRBV6-3 to TRBJ2-5; D may be TRBD1 (11 bases). Germline values: CDR1 MNHEY, CDR2 SVGEGT. V was clipped by 3 bases and J by 5 bases, with 28 bases between them. There are 19 residues in the CDR3. As DNA, the CDR3 is TGTGCCAGCAGTTATGAGGGACAGGGGGTACTAGCGGGATCGGAGACCCAGTACTTC. Translated, it gives CASSYEGQGVLAGSETQYF.

The chain joins TRBV6-5 to TRBJ2-5; maybe TRBD1 (6 bases). The CDR3 runs to 14 residues. CDR1 MNHEY and CDR2 SVGAGI come from the germline V gene. V was pared by 6 bases and J by 3 bases, with 14 bases between. CDR3 nucleotide sequence: TGTGCCAGCAGGGGTGGACAGAGGAAAGAGACCCAGTACTTC. Translating it yields CASRGGQRKETQYF.

The chain is built from TRBV10-2 and TRBJ1-4; D gene unclear. Trimming cost V 5 bases and J 6 bases, with 13 bases left between them. The germline V gene encodes CDR1 WSHSY and CDR2 SAAADI. This CDR3 has 14 amino acids. As DNA, the CDR3 is TGCGCCAGCAGTACTGGTCCTCGGGATGAAAAACTGTTTTTT. Its protein product is CASSTGPRDEKLFF.

This clone was detected once. The chain couples TRBV29-1 to TRBJ2-1, with D perhaps matching TRBD2 (6 bases). CDR1 is SQVTM and CDR2 is ANQGSEA in the germline V gene. There are 14 residues in the CDR3. V lost 7 bases, J lost 0 bases, and 13 bases lay in between. CDR3 amino acids: CSAIRRGSYNEQFF. In nucleotides, the CDR3 is TGCAGCGCAATCCGGCGGGGCTCCTACAATGAGCAGTTCTTC.

This chain connects TRBV5-5 to TRBJ2-7; TRBD1 is a possible D gene (5 bases). V dropped 9 bases and J dropped 3 bases, with 13 bases sitting between them. CDR1 and CDR2 from the germline V gene are SGHKS and YYEKEE (reference sequence). This CDR3 spans 12 amino acids. The CDR3 DNA is TGTGCCACCCAAGGGGAAGACTACGAGCAGTACTTC. Translating it yields CATQGEDYEQYF.

The V gene is TRBV28, the J gene TRBJ1-5; 10 bases agree with TRBD1. V lost 3 bases, J lost 4 bases, and 3 bases stayed unmatched. Germline V gene lookup returns CDR1 MDHEN and CDR2 SYDVKM. There are 15 residues in the CDR3. The CDR3: CASSFRDRGNQPQHF. As DNA, the CDR3 is TGTGCCAGCAGTTTTCGGGACAGGGGTAATCAGCCCCAGCATTTT.

The CDR3 spells CASSESFYSSTDTQYF. Written as DNA, the CDR3 is TGCGCCAGCAGTGAGTCGTTCTATTCTAGCACAGATACGCAGTATTTT. This chain uses TRBV10-1 with TRBJ2-3; D ambiguous. Germline-derived CDR1 and CDR2 are WNHNN and SYGVQD (reference sequence). V lost 0 bases and J 0 bases, leaving 10 bases between the germline ends. There are 16 residues in the CDR3.

In this sample, this clone turned up once. J is TRBJ2-1 and V is TRBV6-5, with D uncertain. Trimming left V 7 bases short and J 2 bases short, with 9 bases between. CDR3 length equals 13 residues. The germline V gene has CDR1 MNHEY and CDR2 SVGAGI. The CDR3 coding sequence is TGTGCCAGCACCCAGCGTCCCTACAATGAGCAGTTCTTC. Protein: CASTQRPYNEQFF.

The rearrangement joins TRBV7-2 to TRBJ1-3; the D is unclear. Trimming stripped 5 bases from V and 0 bases from J, with 14 bases between. Germline V CDR1 and CDR2: SGHTA, FQGNSA. This CDR3 has 16 residues. CDR3 loop: CASSPPVGLSGNTIYF. CDR3 in DNA: TGTGCCAGCAGCCCCCCGGTCGGACTCTCTGGAAACACCATATATTTT.

The chain carries TRBV5-4 and TRBJ2-5; TRBD1 might be the D (5 bases). The CDR3 consists of 14 residues. Trimming shortened V by 0 bases and J by 4 bases, and 10 bases separated the two germline ends. CDR1 is SGHNT, CDR2 YYREEE, per germline (reference sequence). CDR3: CASSLAKGPETQYF. As DNA, the CDR3 is TGTGCCAGCAGCTTGGCTAAGGGGCCAGAGACCCAGTACTTC. The complete variable domain, with remaining parts taken from reference TRBV5-4 and TRBJ2-5, reads ETGVTQSPTHLIKTRGQQVTLRCSSQSGHNTVSWYQQALGQGPQFIFQYYREEENGRGNFPPRFSGLQFPNYSSELNVNALELDDSALYLCASSLAKGPETQYFGPGTRLLVL.

This sequence joins TRBV9 and TRBJ2-1, with D possibly TRBD2 on 5 matching bases. Germline lookup yields CDR1 SGDLS and CDR2 YYNGEE. CDR3 size: 15 residues. The V end lost 0 bases, the J end lost 5 bases, and 12 bases lay between the germline ends. The CDR3 DNA sequence: TGTGCCAGCAGCGTAGCGGGGAGCTTGGACAATGAGCAGTTCTTC. Protein sequence: CASSVAGSLDNEQFF.

This sequence joins TRBV4-3 and TRBJ2-3; tentative D call: TRBD2 (7 bases). Germline V gene data show CDR1 as LGHNA and CDR2 as YSLEER. Between the trimmed V and J ends, which lost 4 bases and 4 bases, there was a span of 21 bases. This CDR3 is 17 amino acids long. CDR3 amino acids: CASSPRRGGGPADTQYF. CDR3 sequence (DNA): TGCGCCAGCAGCCCACGACGAGGGGGAGGGCCTGCAGATACGCAGTATTTT.

The chain couples TRBV3-1 (or the pseudogene TRBV3-2) to TRBJ1-1; perhaps TRBD1 as D (6 bases). V lost 3 bases to trimming and J lost 12 bases, with 11 bases between them. Germline CDR1 is LGHDT and CDR2 is YNNKEL (reference sequence). This CDR3 has 11 residues. The CDR3, as DNA: TGTGCCAGCAGCCACACAGGGTGGACTTTCTTT. It translates to CASSHTGWTFF.

The chain couples TRBV11-2 to TRBJ1-2; D is possibly TRBD1 (5 bases). The CDR3 runs 14 residues. V was clipped by 1 base and J by 7 bases, with 13 bases between them. CDR1 SGHAT and CDR2 FQNNGV come from the germline V gene. The CDR3, as DNA: TGTGCCAGCAGCTTAGGGGCAGGGCTTGGTGGCTACACCTTC. Its protein product is CASSLGAGLGGYTF. The variable domain in full, with the rest retrieved from reference TRBV11-2 and TRBJ1-2, is EAGVAQSPRYKIIEKRQSVAFWCNPISGHATLYWYQQILGQGPKLLIQFQNNGVVDDSQLPKDRFSAERLKGVDSTLKIQPAKLEDSAVYLCASSLGAGLGGYTFGSGTRLTVV.

The genes are TRBV19 and TRBJ2-2; 8 positions agree with TRBD1. After removal of 5 bases from V and 7 bases from J, the junction contained 12 bases not matched to a gene. CDR3 length: 16 residues. Germline lookup yields CDR1 LNHDA and CDR2 SQIVND (reference sequence). In DNA, the CDR3 is TGTGCCAGTAGTCTTGGACAGGGTACGCTTGGCGGGGAGCTGTTTTTT. Translated: CASSLGQGTLGGELFF. The whole variable domain, filled in from reference TRBV19 and TRBJ2-2, reads DGGITQSPKYLFRKEGQNVTLSCEQNLNHDAMYWYRQDPGQGLRLIYYSQIVNDFQKGDIAEGYSVSREKKESFPLTVTSAQKNPTAFYLCASSLGQGTLGGELFFGEGSRLTVL.

The chain recombines TRBV30 with TRBJ1-2; D is possibly TRBD1 (5 bases). The CDR3 is 14 amino acids. Germline-derived CDR1 and CDR2 are GTSNPN and SVGIG (reference sequence). V lost 3 bases and J 0 bases, leaving 11 bases between the germline ends. CDR3 in amino acids: CAWSRQQANYGYTF. The CDR3 coding sequence is TGTGCCTGGAGCCGACAGCAAGCTAACTATGGCTACACCTTC.

V and J are TRBV6-6 and TRBJ1-1, with 7 bases lining up with TRBD1. V shed 0 bases and J 9 bases; nucleotides not matched to a gene: 4. CDR1 and CDR2 (germline): MNHNY, SVGAGI (reference sequence). The length of the CDR3 is 13 residues. CDR3 DNA: TGTGCCAGCAGTTACTCAGAGGGACAGAAAGCTTTCTTT. This sequence encodes CASSYSEGQKAFF.

The chain is built from TRBV30 and TRBJ2-1; D is unclear. V gave up 0 bases and J gave up 4 bases, with 10 bases separating them. Germline CDR1 is GTSNPN and CDR2 is SVGIG (reference sequence). This CDR3 region has 14 residues. The CDR3 bases are TGTGCCTGGAGTGTTTCAAATTTTTACAATGAGCAGTTCTTC. It encodes CAWSVSNFYNEQFF.

V usage is TRBV6-5 and J usage is TRBJ1-5; 10 bases are shared with TRBD1. The CDR3 is made up of 15 amino acids. CDR1 is MNHEY, CDR2 SVGAGI, per germline. The junction had 9 bases not matched to a gene; V was cut back by 5 bases and J by 8 bases. The CDR3 DNA is TGTGCCAGCAGTACCCGGGACAGGGGACGGGAGCCCCAGCATTTT. Protein product: CASSTRDRGREPQHF.

The CDR3 region has the DNA TGTGCCAGCGGAGACGCTGAAGCTTTCTTT. This gives the protein CASGDAEAFF. The chain links TRBV3-1 (or the pseudogene TRBV3-2) to TRBJ1-1; D is ambiguous. This CDR3 has 10 residues. Per the germline V gene, CDR1 is LGHDT and CDR2 is YNNKEL (reference sequence). Deletions cut 8 bases from V and 6 bases from J, with 7 bases between.

The rearrangement joins TRBV27 to TRBJ2-2, with a possible D match to TRBD1 (5 bases). V shed 4 bases and J shed 14 bases, with 14 bases lying between them. The CDR3 runs 12 residues. CDR1 is MNHEY, CDR2 SMNVEV, per germline (reference sequence). The CDR3 spells CASSSTENSLFF. CDR3 DNA: TGTGCCAGCAGTTCGACAGAAAACTCTCTGTTTTTT.